This TCR beta chain comes out of a study of PD-1 blockade in classical Hodgkin lymphoma. No patient escaped relapse after autologous stem cell transplantation, and brentuximab vedotin exposure varied. Assay: immunoSEQ multiplex PCR; the TCRdb copy retains only in-frame clones and omits some. The data hold 50,000 or so clones, with over 60% observed a single time. The material was peripheral blood mononuclear cells (PBMCs), obtained before the second cycle of nivolumab. The clonotype was recovered from a human donor with classical Hodgkin lymphoma.

The CDR3 DNA follows: TGTGCCAGCCGGCTCAGGCCGGGCCCCTACGAGCAGTACTTC. It is translated as CASRLRPGPYEQYF. The chain combines TRBV6-5 with TRBJ2-7; D uncertain. The CDR3 has 14 residues. Trimming left V 8 bases short and J 2 bases short, with 16 bases between. Germline CDR1 reads MNHEY; CDR2 reads SVGAGI.